The rows below give T cell receptor beta chains drawn from one sample of a study of somatic mutations in cytotoxic T cells in rheumatoid arthritis. Clones were sequenced by immunoSEQ multiplex PCR, and TCRdb holds only the in-frame ones, with some missing. The sample yields 13,000 or so clones, 65% to 80% seen once. Sequenced material: CD8+ T cells sorted from blood. The receptors derive from an adult with rheumatoid arthritis. Both conserved end residues are part of each CDR3. Fields, in order: clone size, J gene, V gene, D gene, CDR3 protein, CDR3 DNA. D genes are given only for firm matches. Clone size, where shown, is once, few, many, or a class for clones that have expanded.

once	TRBJ2-6	TRBV5-3	-	CARTRRVEQSRANVLTF	TGTGCCAGAACCCGCAGAGTGGAACAAAGTCGGGCCAACGTCCTGACTTTC
-	TRBJ2-3	TRBV9	TRBD1	CASSDSGTGVDTQYF	TGTGCCAGCAGCGACTCCGGGACAGGGGTAGATACGCAGTATTTT
-	TRBJ2-2	TRBV9	TRBD2	CASSVESSGGAGELFF	TGTGCCAGCAGCGTAGAGTCTAGCGGGGGGGCCGGGGAGCTGTTTTTT
once	TRBJ2-7	TRBV27	TRBD2	CASSPRTSGSYEQYF	TGTGCCAGCAGTCCCCGGACTAGCGGTTCCTACGAGCAGTACTTC
few	TRBJ2-7	TRBV19	-	CASSIQATYEQYF	TGTGCCAGTAGTATACAAGCCACTTACGAGCAGTACTTC
-	TRBJ2-2	TRBV9	TRBD2	CASSVASGGAVTGELFF	TGTGCCAGCAGCGTAGCTAGCGGGGGAGCGGTCACCGGGGAGCTGTTTTTT
-	TRBJ2-7	TRBV28	TRBD2	CASRLAKEANYEQYF	TGTGCCAGCAGACTAGCGAAAGAAGCCAACTACGAGCAGTACTTC
-	TRBJ2-7	TRBV2	-	CASRGWIYGQYF	TGTGCCAGCAGAGGATGGATCTACGGACAGTACTTC
-	TRBJ1-4	TRBV7-9	TRBD1	CASSTLNRGELFF	TGTGCCAGCAGCACCCTTAACAGGGGAGAACTGTTTTTT
-	TRBJ1-5	TRBV5-1	-	CASSLNFDSQPQHF	TGCGCCAGCAGCTTGAATTTCGACAGTCAGCCCCAGCATTTT
-	TRBJ1-1	TRBV6-5	TRBD1	CASTGQGGTEAFF	TGTGCCAGCACCGGACAGGGCGGCACTGAAGCTTTCTTT
-	TRBJ2-1	TRBV7-8	-	CASSPEIFNNEQFF	TGTGCCAGCAGCCCTGAGATCTTCAACAATGAGCAGTTCTTC
-	TRBJ1-1	TRBV28	-	CASTLTGNTEAFF	TGTGCCAGCACCTTGACAGGGAACACTGAAGCTTTCTTT
-	TRBJ2-1	TRBV28	TRBD1	CASSFIRGRYNEQFF	TGTGCCAGCAGTTTTATAAGGGGGCGGTACAATGAGCAGTTCTTC
-	TRBJ1-2	TRBV5-4	-	CASSLTGSDYGYTF	TGTGCCAGCAGCTTGACAGGGTCGGACTATGGCTACACCTTC
medium-sized	TRBJ1-2	TRBV7-8	TRBD1	CASSVDGQGYGYTF	TGTGCCAGCAGCGTCGATGGACAGGGCTATGGCTACACCTTC
-	TRBJ2-7	TRBV7-2	-	CASSLLRGYEQYF	TGTGCCAGCAGTCTTTTGCGGGGTTACGAGCAGTACTTC
-	TRBJ1-2	TRBV4-2	-	CASSLDVSYGYTF	TGTGCCAGCAGCCTGGATGTTTCCTATGGCTACACCTTC
medium-sized	TRBJ2-7	TRBV27	-	CASHRAGEQYF	TGTGCCAGCCATAGGGCGGGGGAGCAGTACTTC
-	TRBJ2-3	TRBV9	TRBD2	CASSVGLAGPRPTDTQYF	TGTGCCAGCAGCGTAGGGCTAGCGGGCCCCCGGCCCACAGATACGCAGTATTTT
-	TRBJ2-7	TRBV27	-	CASSRGLPYEQYF	TGTGCCAGCAGTAGGGGACTGCCATACGAGCAGTACTTC
-	TRBJ2-3	TRBV2	TRBD1	CASSLNRGENTQYF	TGTGCCAGCAGTCTTAACAGGGGCGAAAATACGCAGTATTTT
-	TRBJ1-2	TRBV4-2	-	CASSQVPRGYTF	TGTGCCAGCAGCCAAGTCCCGCGGGGCTACACCTTC
few	TRBJ2-7	TRBV5-1	-	CASSLGGSSYEQYF	TGCGCCAGCAGCTTGGGTGGCAGTTCCTACGAGCAGTACTTC
-	TRBJ2-3	TRBV25-1	TRBD2	CASSEFALAGDTQYF	TGTGCCAGCAGTGAATTTGCACTAGCGGGTGATACGCAGTATTTT
few	TRBJ2-7	TRBV2	-	CASLANEQYF	TGTGCCAGCCTAGCGAACGAGCAGTACTTC
-	TRBJ1-2	TRBV4-1	-	CASSPGGYGYTF	TGCGCCAGCAGCCCCGGGGGGTATGGCTACACCTTC
-	TRBJ1-5	TRBV19	-	CASSIRGASNQPQHF	TGTGCCAGTAGTATTCGGGGGGCTAGCAATCAGCCCCAGCATTTT
-	TRBJ1-1	TRBV29-1	TRBD1	CSVEVRGPEAFF	TGCAGCGTTGAAGTCAGGGGGCCCGAAGCTTTCTTT
medium-sized	TRBJ1-2	TRBV28	-	CASSRGNYGYTF	TGTGCCAGCAGTAGGGGTAACTATGGCTACACCTTC
-	TRBJ2-7	TRBV7-9	-	CASSGGLGATYEQYF	TGTGCCAGCAGCGGGGGTTTAGGGGCCACCTACGAGCAGTACTTC
once	TRBJ1-1	TRBV28	-	CASSFIGAEQNTEAFF	TGTGCCAGCAGTTTTATCGGGGCAGAACAGAACACTGAAGCTTTCTTT
-	TRBJ1-5	TRBV28	-	CASSLESNQPQHF	TGTGCCAGCAGTTTAGAAAGCAATCAGCCCCAGCATTTT
-	TRBJ2-7	TRBV13	-	CASSSGRTYEQYF	TGTGCCAGCAGCTCGGGACGGACCTACGAGCAGTACTTC
-	TRBJ2-7	TRBV5-1	-	CASSSTPVGWDEQYF	TGCGCCAGCAGCTCAACCCCCGTGGGGTGGGACGAGCAGTACTTC
few	TRBJ2-7	TRBV2	-	CASGPASYEQYF	TGTGCCAGCGGCCCAGCTAGCTACGAGCAGTACTTC
-	TRBJ2-1	TRBV29-1	TRBD2	CSAGGAGHNEQFF	TGCAGCGCTGGTGGAGCGGGGCACAATGAGCAGTTCTTC
-	TRBJ2-2	TRBV7-8	TRBD2	CASSLGGGDTGELFF	TGTGCCAGCAGCTTAGGGGGAGGGGACACCGGGGAGCTGTTTTTT
-	TRBJ1-1	TRBV6-1	-	CASSALVPEMNTEAFF	TGTGCCAGCAGTGCCCTCGTCCCCGAGATGAACACTGAAGCTTTCTTT
-	TRBJ2-7	TRBV5-4	-	CASSGSYEQYF	TGTGCCAGCAGCGGCTCCTACGAGCAGTACTTC
few	TRBJ2-1	TRBV7-9	-	CASGRGGSNEQFF	TGTGCCAGCGGTCGAGGAGGTTCGAATGAGCAGTTCTTC
-	TRBJ1-6	TRBV2	TRBD1	CASSSGVGQAISPLHF	TGTGCCAGCAGCAGTGGGGTGGGACAGGCGATTTCACCCCTCCACTTT